Presented here are 18 T cell receptor beta chains from one specimen sequenced in a study of T cell repertoires in cytomegalovirus infection (dated by TCRdb to about 2019). No cognate antigen is known for these TCRs. The label giving this sample's treatment or condition can be read as: in vitro stimulation with specific CMV peptide epitopes to enrich CMV-specific T cells. The sequencer was an Illumina HiSeq 1500. TCRdb trimmed the raw reads at Q25, called clones with MiXCR and kept productive beta chains. Each CDR3 protein gets just one entry, which takes the most common genes and DNA from the rows behind it. The sample has over 40,000 distinct CDR3 sequences on record, approximately 19% of them singletons. The top ten clonotypes cover about 48% of the sample. The specimen was CD8+ T cells from cultured PBMCs, collected from culture after CMV antigen stimulation. The receptors were sampled from a human donor in good health (CMV status not recorded). Some clones in this sample may be carry-over from other donors' samples.

For the CDR3, the DNA is TGCGCCAGCAGCCAAGGGCTTTGGACAGCCAATTCACCCCTCCACTTT. Translation: CASSQGLWTANSPLHF. V and J are TRBV4-3 and TRBJ1-6; D is perhaps TRBD1 (6 bases). Trimming pared 1 base from V and 7 bases from J, leaving 14 bases between. The CDR3 is 16 amino acids. In germline, CDR1 is LGHNA, CDR2 YSLEER.

The chain uses TRBV9 and TRBJ2-7, with TRBD1 identical over 7 bases. The CDR3 is made up of 16 amino acids. CDR1 SGDLS and CDR2 YYNGEE come from the germline V gene. With V trimmed by 0 bases and J by 2 bases, 8 bases remained unmatched. The CDR3 DNA sequence: TGTGCCAGCAGCGTAGCATTGGACAGGAACCCCTACGAGCAGTACTTC. Protein sequence: CASSVALDRNPYEQYF. The entire variable domain, with the rest obtained from reference TRBV9 and TRBJ2-7, is as follows: DSGVTQTPKHLITATGQRVTLRCSPRSGDLSVYWYQQSLDQGLQFLIQYYNGEERAKGNILERFSAQQFPDLHSELNLSSLELGDSALYFCASSVALDRNPYEQYFGPGTRLTVT.

The sample holds many counts of this clonotype. This chain uses TRBV12-5 with TRBJ1-1, with TRBD1 matching over 7 bases. The CDR3 spans 15 residues. Germline V gives CDR1 LGHNT, CDR2 FRNRAP. Trimming removed 6 bases from V and 4 bases from J; junction bases left unmatched: 11. The CDR3 DNA sequence: TGTGCTAGTGGCAGTACGACAGGGCTGAGCACTGAAGCTTTCTTT. Its protein product is CASGSTTGLSTEAFF.

The table lists this clonotype with many counts. This chain links TRBV7-2 with TRBJ1-1; D is ambiguous. V was cut by 5 bases and J by 6 bases, with 16 bases left in between. This CDR3 has 14 residues. Germline CDR1 reads SGHTA; CDR2 reads FQGNSA. This CDR3 reads CASSPPRGIPEAFF. Written as DNA, the CDR3 is TGTGCCAGCAGCCCCCCAAGAGGTATCCCTGAAGCTTTCTTT. The full variable domain, rest sourced from reference TRBV7-2 and TRBJ1-1, is GAGVSQSPSNKVTEKGKDVELRCDPISGHTALYWYRQSLGQGLEFLIYFQGNSAPDKSGLPSDRFSAERTGGSVSTLTIQRTQQEDSAVYLCASSPPRGIPEAFFGQGTRLTVV.

The J gene is TRBJ2-1, the V gene TRBV2, with 7 nucleotides matching TRBD1. V gave up 6 bases and J gave up 8 bases; unmatched junction bases: 13. CDR3 size: 15 residues. Germline V lookup: CDR1 SNHLY, CDR2 FYNNEI. CDR3 sequence reads: CASRTMGPQGDEQFF. CDR3 nucleotide sequence: TGTGCCAGCAGAACGATGGGACCCCAGGGGGATGAGCAGTTCTTC.

J is TRBJ2-7 and V is TRBV7-4; D may match TRBD1 or TRBD2 (6 bases each). The CDR3 runs to 15 residues. Trimming took off 4 bases at V and 3 bases at J, with 16 bases between the two ends. Germline values: CDR1 SGHVT, CDR2 SQSDAQ. The CDR3 DNA reads as TGTGCCAGCAGCTCCCAGACGGGGGCCATCTACGAGCAGTACTTC. It yields the protein CASSSQTGAIYEQYF.

This clonotype was picked up many times. This chain joins TRBV12-3 or TRBV12-4 and TRBJ1-2, with 7 bases that match TRBD1. This CDR3 has 13 amino acids. The J segment lost 2 bases and the V segment lost 7 bases, leaving 4 bases of the junction unmatched. The CDR3 here is CASNGGQNYGYTF. CDR3 nucleotide sequence: TGTGCCAGCAATGGGGGACAGAACTATGGCTACACCTTC.

This clonotype has a count of ten or more. The gene calls are TRBV7-2 and TRBJ1-1; TRBD1 matches at 7 bases. V shed 5 bases, J shed 4 bases, and the junction held 7 bases outside the gene matches. Looked up from germline, CDR1 is SGHTA and CDR2 is FQGNSA. The CDR3 contains 14 residues. CDR3 protein: CASSLEWTGTEAFF. In nucleotides, the CDR3 is TGTGCCAGCAGCCTAGAATGGACAGGCACTGAAGCTTTCTTT.

As for this clonotype: A much larger clone lies one base from this, so it may be a read error. The chain carries TRBV20-1 and TRBJ1-2, with D maybe TRBD1 (5 bases). Trimming shortened V by 7 bases and J by 5 bases, and 17 bases separated the two germline ends. The CDR3 is 13 amino acids. Germline CDR1 and CDR2: DFQATT and SNEGSKA (reference sequence). The CDR3 DNA reads TGCAGTGTTTCGGGACGAGGAGTTTATGGCTACACCTTC. Translation: CSVSGRGVYGYTF.

V usage is TRBV30 and J usage is TRBJ1-3, with 9 bases that match TRBD1. Germline loops: CDR1 GTSNPN, CDR2 SVGIG (reference sequence). The CDR3 runs to 15 residues. V shed 3 bases and J 2 bases; nucleotides not matched to a gene: 5. The CDR3 region is CAWRTWTGAGNTIYF. The CDR3 bases are TGTGCCTGGAGAACCTGGACAGGGGCTGGAAACACCATATATTTT. Filled out from reference TRBV30 and TRBJ1-3, the complete variable domain reads SQTIHQWPATLVQPVGSPLSLECTVEGTSNPNLYWYRQAAGRGLQLLFYSVGIGQISSEVPQNLSASRPQDRQFILSSKKLLLSDSGFYLCAWRTWTGAGNTIYFGEGSWLTVV.

The chain recombines TRBV5-4 with TRBJ2-5, with D possibly matching TRBD2 (6 bases). CDR1 and CDR2 from the germline V gene are SGHNT and YYREEE (reference sequence). Trimming left V 4 bases short and J 5 bases short, with 12 bases between. The CDR3 covers 13 residues. The CDR3 DNA sequence: TGTGCCAGCAGCACCCCCCGGGAGGAGACCCAGTACTTC. Its translation: CASSTPREETQYF. Combining the CDR3 with reference TRBV5-4 and TRBJ2-5 gives the whole variable domain ETGVTQSPTHLIKTRGQQVTLRCSSQSGHNTVSWYQQALGQGPQFIFQYYREEENGRGNFPPRFSGLQFPNYSSELNVNALELDDSALYLCASSTPREETQYFGPGTRLLVL.

This clonotype was picked up a small number of times. The chain carries TRBV7-3 and TRBJ2-1; 13 positions agree with TRBD2. The CDR3 consists of 14 residues. The germline V gene encodes CDR1 SGHTA and CDR2 FQGTGA. Trimming at V came to 5 bases and at J to 15 bases, leaving 10 bases not matched to a gene. The CDR3 nucleotides read TGTGCCAGCAGCCCTGGGACTAGCGGGGAGGTGATGTTCTTC. Translated: CASSPGTSGEVMFF.

Remarks on this clonotype: A much more abundant neighbour one base away suggests this may be a read error. The chain has TRBV7-2 and TRBJ2-1, with D possibly being TRBD1 (5 bases). This CDR3 has 12 residues. V lost 5 bases and J lost 5, with 7 bases in between. Germline values: CDR1 SGHTA, CDR2 FQGNSA. CDR3 coding DNA: TGTGCCAGCAGCGACAGTGACAATGAGCAGTTCTTC. Residues: CASSDSDNEQFF.

This clonotype has ten or more counts. This chain connects TRBV9 to TRBJ2-3, with D tentatively TRBD1 (5 bases). The CDR3 has 15 residues. Germline V CDR1 and CDR2: SGDLS, YYNGEE. Trimming removed 4 bases from V and 5 bases from J, with 17 bases in between. The DNA for the CDR3 is TGTGCCAGCAGCCCTTATGGGGCAGGGCTAGATACGCAGTATTTT. This codes for CASSPYGAGLDTQYF.

The table lists this clonotype with many counts. The chain employs TRBV7-2 and TRBJ1-1, with a weak D call TRBD1 (6 bases). CDR1 is SGHTA and CDR2 is FQGNSA in the germline V gene. This CDR3 is 20 amino acids long. The V gene lost 6 bases and the J gene lost 3 bases, with 32 bases spanning the gap. In DNA form, the CDR3 reads TGTGCCAGCAGTTCCCCGGCGGGGCAGGGGAACGCCTTGTTTTACACTGAAGCTTTCTTT. Protein: CASSSPAGQGNALFYTEAFF.

This clonotype has just a few counts. The chain couples TRBV12-3 or TRBV12-4 to TRBJ2-5, with 10 bases aligning to TRBD1. V lost 5 bases, J lost 3 bases, and 9 bases stayed unmatched. This CDR3 contains 16 residues. DNA for the CDR3: TGTGCCAGCAGTCCCTACCGGGACAGGGGCGAAGAGACCCAGTACTTC. This translates into CASSPYRDRGEETQYF.

This clonotype was observed at least ten times. The V call is TRBV28, the J call TRBJ2-2, with D possibly called TRBD1 or TRBD2 (6 bases each). CDR3 length: 16 residues. Germline CDR1 and CDR2: MDHEN and SYDVKM. Trimming removed 6 bases at V and 0 bases at J, with 14 bases between. CDR3 region: CASRGGTAANTGELFF. CDR3 in DNA: TGTGCCAGCAGAGGGGGGACGGCCGCGAACACCGGGGAGCTGTTTTTT.

The CDR3: CASSFSSGILSYEQYF. As DNA, the CDR3 is TGTGCCAGCAGTTTTTCCAGCGGGATCCTCTCCTACGAGCAGTACTTC. The chain joins TRBV27 to TRBJ2-7; 7 bases are a match to TRBD2. CDR3 length equals 16 residues. Germline lookup yields CDR1 MNHEY and CDR2 SMNVEV (reference sequence). V was pared by 3 bases and J by 0 bases, with 8 bases of the junction left unmatched.